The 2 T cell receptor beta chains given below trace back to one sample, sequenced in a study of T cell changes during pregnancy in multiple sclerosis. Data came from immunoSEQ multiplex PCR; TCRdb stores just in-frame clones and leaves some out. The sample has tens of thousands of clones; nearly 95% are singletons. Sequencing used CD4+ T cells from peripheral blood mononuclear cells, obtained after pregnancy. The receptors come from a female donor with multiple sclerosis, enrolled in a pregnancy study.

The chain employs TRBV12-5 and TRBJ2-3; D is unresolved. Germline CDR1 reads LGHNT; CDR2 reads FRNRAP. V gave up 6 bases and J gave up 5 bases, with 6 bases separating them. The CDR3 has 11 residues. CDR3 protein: CASGSIDTQYF. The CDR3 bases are TGTGCTAGTGGGTCTATAGATACGCAGTATTTT.

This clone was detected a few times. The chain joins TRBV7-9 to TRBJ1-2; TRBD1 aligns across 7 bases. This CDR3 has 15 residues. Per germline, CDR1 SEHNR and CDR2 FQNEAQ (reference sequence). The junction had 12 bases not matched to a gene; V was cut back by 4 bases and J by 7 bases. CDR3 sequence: CASSYAPDRVSGYTF. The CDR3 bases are TGTGCCAGCAGCTACGCCCCCGACAGGGTCTCTGGCTACACCTTC. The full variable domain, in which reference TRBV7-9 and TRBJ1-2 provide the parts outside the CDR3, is DTGVSQNPRHKITKRGQNVTFRCDPISEHNRLYWYRQTLGQGPEFLTYFQNEAQLEKSRLLSDRFSAERPKGSFSTLEIQRTEQGDSAMYLCASSYAPDRVSGYTFGSGTRLTVV.